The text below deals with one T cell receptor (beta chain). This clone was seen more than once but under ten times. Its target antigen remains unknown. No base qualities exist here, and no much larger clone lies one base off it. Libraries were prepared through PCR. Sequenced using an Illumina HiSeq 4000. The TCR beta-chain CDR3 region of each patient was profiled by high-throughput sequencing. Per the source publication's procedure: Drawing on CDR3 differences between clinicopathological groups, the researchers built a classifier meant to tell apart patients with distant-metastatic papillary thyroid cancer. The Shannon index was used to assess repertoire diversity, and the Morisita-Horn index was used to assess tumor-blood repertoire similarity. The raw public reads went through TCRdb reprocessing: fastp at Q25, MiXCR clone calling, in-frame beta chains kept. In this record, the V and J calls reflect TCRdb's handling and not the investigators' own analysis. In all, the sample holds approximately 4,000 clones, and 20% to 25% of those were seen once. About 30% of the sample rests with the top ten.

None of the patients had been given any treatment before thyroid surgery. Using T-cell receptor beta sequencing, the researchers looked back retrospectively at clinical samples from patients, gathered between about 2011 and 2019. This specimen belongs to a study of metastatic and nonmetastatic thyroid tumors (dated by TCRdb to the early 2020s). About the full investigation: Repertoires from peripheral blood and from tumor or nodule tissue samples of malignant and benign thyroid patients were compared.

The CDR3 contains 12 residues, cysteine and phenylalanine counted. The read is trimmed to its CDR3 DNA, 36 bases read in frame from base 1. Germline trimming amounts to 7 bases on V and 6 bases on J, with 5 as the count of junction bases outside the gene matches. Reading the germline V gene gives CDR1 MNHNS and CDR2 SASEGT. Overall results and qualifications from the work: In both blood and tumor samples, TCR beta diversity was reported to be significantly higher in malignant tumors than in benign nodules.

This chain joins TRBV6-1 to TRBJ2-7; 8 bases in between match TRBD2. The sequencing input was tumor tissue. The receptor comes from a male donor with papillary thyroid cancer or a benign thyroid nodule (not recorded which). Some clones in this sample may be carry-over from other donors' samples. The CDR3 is CASTSRGGEQYF. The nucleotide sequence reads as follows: TGTGCCAGCACCTCCCGGGGGGGCGAGCAGTACTTC.